The T cell receptor beta chain under discussion was sequenced for a study of blood T cell repertoires in COVID-19. V shed 8 bases and J 6 bases; nucleotides not matched to a gene: 4. The CDR3 has 12 amino acids. The V gene's germline CDR1 is SEHNR and CDR2 FQNEAQ (reference sequence). The data were produced by immunoSEQ multiplex PCR, yet TCRdb's version contains in-frame clones alone and is incomplete. The table has about 380,000 clones, approximately 87% seen once. The material sequenced was PBMCs or T cells enriched from blood (not recorded which). The chain joins TRBV7-9 to TRBJ2-1; 7 bases map to TRBD2. This clonotype originated in a man aged 25 to 40 who had recovered from COVID-19. CDR3 region: CASGPGGNEQFF. The CDR3 bases are TGTGCCAGCGGGCCGGGAGGCAATGAGCAGTTCTTC.